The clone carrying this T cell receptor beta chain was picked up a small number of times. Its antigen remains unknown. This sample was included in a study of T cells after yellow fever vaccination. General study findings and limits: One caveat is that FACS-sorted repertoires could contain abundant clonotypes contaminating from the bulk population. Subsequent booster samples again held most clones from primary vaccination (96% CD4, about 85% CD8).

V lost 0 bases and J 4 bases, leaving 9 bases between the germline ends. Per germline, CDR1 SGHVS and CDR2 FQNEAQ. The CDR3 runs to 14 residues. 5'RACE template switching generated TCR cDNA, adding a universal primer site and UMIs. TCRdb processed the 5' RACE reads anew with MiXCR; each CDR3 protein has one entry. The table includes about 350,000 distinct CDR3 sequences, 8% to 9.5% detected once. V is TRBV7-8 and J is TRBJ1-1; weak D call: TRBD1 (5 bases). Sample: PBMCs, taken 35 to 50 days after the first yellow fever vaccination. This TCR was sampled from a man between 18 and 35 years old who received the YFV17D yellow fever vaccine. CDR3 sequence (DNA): TGTGCCAGCAGCTTAGCGACAGCGGGCACTGAAGCTTTCTTT. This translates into CASSLATAGTEAFF. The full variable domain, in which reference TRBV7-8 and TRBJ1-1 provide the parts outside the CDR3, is GAGVSQSPRYKVAKRGQDVALRCDPISGHVSLFWYQQALGQGPEFLTYFQNEAQLDKSGLPSDRFFAERPEGSVSTLKIQRTQQEDSAVYLCASSLATAGTEAFFGQGTRLTVV.